This TCR beta chain was sequenced in a study of CD8+ T cells in alopecia areata. Study at large: Once tofacitinib had been taken for 6 to 18 months, 6 months off drug followed.

After isolation, RNA underwent reverse transcription to generate cDNA as the sequencing template. Clones were read by immunoSEQ multiplex PCR, and TCRdb kept only the in-frame ones, dropping some. The table has 61,000 or so clones, around 96% seen once. Germline V CDR1 and CDR2: LGHNA, YNFKEQ. Trimming pared 0 bases from V and 3 bases from J, leaving 9 bases between. This CDR3 is built from 14 residues. The sample here was CD8+ T cells sorted from blood, taken at week 0. This receptor was obtained from a human donor with alopecia areata. The rearrangement links TRBV4-2 to TRBJ2-7; D call uncertain. The CDR3 nucleotides read TGTGCCAGCAGCCAAGAGACCGGATACTACGAGCAGTACTTC. Its protein is CASSQETGYYEQYF.